This T cell receptor (beta chain) appears in the sequencing data of a study of cytomegalovirus exposure and HLA in healthy donors. Study-wide findings and caveats: As immune exposure information, only CMV serostatus was available.

Note on this clone: Its antigen remains unknown.

Primers: 60 Vbeta forward and 13 Jbeta reverse. The method was immunoSEQ multiplex PCR; TCRdb's version includes in-frame clones alone and lacks a portion of them. This table has some 200,000 clones, around nine tenths appearing once. The germline V and J ends were trimmed by 0 bases and 5 bases, with 5 bases remaining between them. This CDR3 is built from 13 residues. CDR1 is MGHRA and CDR2 is YSYEKL in the germline V gene. The gene calls are TRBV4-1 and TRBJ1-5; D remains ambiguous. This receptor was taken from a woman between 18 and 30 years old in good health and CMV-seronegative. Specimen: PBMCs. CDR3 amino acids: CASSQDPYQPQHF. The CDR3 coding sequence is TGCGCCAGCAGCCAAGATCCGTATCAGCCCCAGCATTTT.